The 5 T cell receptor beta chains below all came from one sample that was sequenced in a study of T cell responses to AZD1222 COVID-19 vaccine. Some clones are missing from TCRdb's copy, which holds only in-frame ones; the method was immunoSEQ multiplex PCR. The sample contains about 120,000 clones, around nine tenths of which appear only once. The sequenced sample was peripheral blood, obtained on day 0 of AZD1222 vaccination. Source of these receptors: an adult in good health.

The V gene is TRBV27, the J gene TRBJ2-7; D is perhaps TRBD1 (6 bases). Trimming cost V 5 bases and J 0 bases, with 11 bases left between them. Looked up from germline, CDR1 is MNHEY and CDR2 is SMNVEV (reference sequence). The CDR3 has 14 amino acids. This CDR3 is CASSPGTYSYEQYF. Written as DNA, the CDR3 is TGTGCCAGCAGTCCTGGGACATACTCCTACGAGCAGTACTTC.

The chain employs TRBV6-1 and TRBJ1-2; a weak D match, TRBD1 (5 bases). V was clipped by 2 bases and J by 6 bases, with 13 bases between them. The germline V gene encodes CDR1 MNHNS and CDR2 SASEGT. This CDR3 is built from 14 residues. The CDR3 DNA reads TGTGCCAGCAGTGAAAATCCCCAGGGTCATGGCTACACCTTC. Translated, it gives CASSENPQGHGYTF.

V and J are TRBV6-5 and TRBJ1-3, with TRBD1 matching 8 bases. The CDR3 consists of 14 residues. After removal of 6 bases from V and 4 bases from J, the junction contained 5 bases not matched to a gene. Germline CDR1 is MNHEY and CDR2 is SVGAGI. The CDR3 loop reads CASRETGVGNTIYF. CDR3 DNA: TGTGCCAGCAGGGAGACAGGGGTCGGAAACACCATATATTTT.

This rearrangement joins TRBV6-4 to TRBJ2-7; the D is unclear. V was shortened by 5 bases and J by 6 bases, with 8 bases between the two germline ends. Germline CDR1 is MRHNA and CDR2 is SNTAGT. The length of the CDR3 is 11 residues. This chain's CDR3 is CASSSSGEQYV. The CDR3 region has the DNA TGTGCCAGCAGTTCCAGTGGCGAGCAGTACGTC.

A remark on this clone: The junction and the germline gene differ at one end; a read error may be behind it. At the DNA level, this CDR3 is encoded by other sequences in the same sample as well. The J gene is TRBJ2-3, the V gene TRBV29-1; D may correspond to TRBD1 or TRBD2 (6 bases each). CDR3 size: 13 residues. Germline lookup yields CDR1 SQVTM and CDR2 ANQGSEA. The CDR3, as DNA: TGTAGCGTTGTAGGGGGGCCATCAGATACGCAGTATTTT. Translated, it gives CSVVGGPSDTQYF.